This TCR beta chain emerged from a study of blood T cell repertoires in COVID-19. The data were produced by immunoSEQ multiplex PCR, yet TCRdb's version contains in-frame clones alone and is incomplete. The sample contains 400,000 to 450,000 clones, roughly 85% of which appear only once. This CDR3 region has 20 residues. The J segment lost 8 bases and the V segment lost 2 bases, leaving 22 bases of the junction unmatched. CDR1 is MNHNS and CDR2 is SASEGT in the germline V gene. The sample was peripheral blood. The chain joins TRBV6-1 to TRBJ2-3; 10 positions agree with TRBD2. This TCR was sampled from a woman aged 25 to 39 with active or convalescent COVID-19. The CDR3, as DNA: TGTGCCAGCAGTGAAAGATTCAAAGGAGGGGCTAGCGGGGGTGGCGGTACGCAGTATTTT. Its protein product is CASSERFKGGASGGGGTQYF.